This entry lists 11 T cell receptor beta chains sequenced from one sample in a study of shared clonotypes between healthy human individuals. Libraries were prepared by immunoSEQ multiplex PCR; TCRdb keeps only in-frame clonotypes and omits some of them. The table has about 1.1 million clones, 75% to 85% seen once. Sequencing used memory CD4+ T cells from PBMCs. The subset was: CD45RA-negative fraction. Receptor source: a man aged 18-30 years in good health. Some clones in this sample may be carry-over from other donors' samples.

This clone was counted a single time. The chain couples TRBV7-2 to TRBJ1-1; D is perhaps TRBD1 (5 bases). The ends were cut back, 2 bases at V and 2 bases at J, with 15 bases in the middle. The CDR3 runs 16 residues. Germline loops: CDR1 SGHTA, CDR2 FQGNSA. CDR3 coding DNA: TGTGCCAGCAGCTTAAGGTTACCGGGGGGAAACACTGAAGCTTTCTTT. Translation gives CASSLRLPGGNTEAFF.

About this clone itself: Other DNA variants within this sample encode the same CDR3. The J gene is TRBJ2-2, the V gene TRBV21-1; the table calls TRBD1, which could not be checked here. TRBV21-1 is recorded as a pseudogene. The length of the CDR3 is 14 residues. CDR3 sequence: CASSKTGDTGELFF. The CDR3 region has the DNA TGTGCCAGCAGCAAAACAGGGGACACCGGGGAGCTGTTTTTT.

J is TRBJ2-7 and V is TRBV5-4; TRBD2 aligns across 13 bases. The CDR3 length is 19 residues. Germline CDR1 SGHNT, CDR2 YYREEE (reference sequence). After removal of 4 bases from V and 4 bases from J, the junction contained 17 bases not matched to a gene. The CDR3 protein is CASSPQPTGLAGWGYEQYF. CDR3 coding DNA: TGTGCCAGCAGCCCCCAGCCGACGGGACTAGCGGGATGGGGGTACGAGCAGTACTTC.

This chain connects TRBV28 to TRBJ2-3; TRBD2 is a possible D gene (6 bases). The CDR3 consists of 15 residues. CDR1 is MDHEN, CDR2 SYDVKM, per germline. V dropped 5 bases and J dropped 2 bases, with 14 bases sitting between them. CDR3 loop: CASSPRDSFTDTQYF. CDR3 nucleotides: TGTGCCAGCAGTCCCCGGGACTCCTTCACAGATACGCAGTATTTT.

V and J are TRBV7-8 and TRBJ1-2; no definite D call. V lost 0 bases, J lost 7 bases, and 6 bases lay in between. The CDR3 is 12 residues long. Germline-derived CDR1 and CDR2 are SGHVS and FQNEAQ. The CDR3 DNA reads as TGTGCCAGCAGCTTAGCGGAGGGTGGCTACACCTTC. Amino acids: CASSLAEGGYTF.

As for this clone: Other DNA sequences of this sample code for an identical CDR3. The DNA for the CDR3 is TGCGCCAGCAGCAAAGACAGCTACGAGCAGTACTTC. Protein: CASSKDSYEQYF. This chain joins TRBV5-1 and TRBJ2-7; D may be TRBD1 (5 bases). The CDR3 has 12 amino acids. CDR1 SGHRS and CDR2 YFSETQ come from the germline V gene. Trimming removed 4 bases from V and 3 bases from J, with 8 bases in between.

This sequence joins TRBV19 and TRBJ1-1; 10 nucleotides agree with TRBD1. The germline gives CDR1 LNHDA, CDR2 SQIVND (reference sequence). The CDR3 contains 18 residues. V lost 6 bases and J lost 0; bases outside the gene matches: 13. The DNA of the CDR3 is TGTGCCAGTAGGCTAACTCGACAGGGGGCCGTCGTGAACACTGAAGCTTTCTTT. It is translated as CASRLTRQGAVVNTEAFF.

This sequence joins TRBV15 and TRBJ2-7, with D hard to call. The CDR3 is 11 residues long. Germline V gives CDR1 LNHNV, CDR2 YYDKDF (reference sequence). Trimming removed 0 bases from V and 6 bases from J, with 3 bases in between. The CDR3 sequence: CATSREAEQYF. The CDR3 nucleotides read TGTGCCACCAGCAGAGAAGCCGAGCAGTACTTC.

CDR3 sequence reads: CASSVMSVDQPQHF. CDR3 DNA sequence: TGTGCCAGCTCAGTGATGTCTGTCGATCAGCCCCAGCATTTT. This sequence joins TRBV18 and TRBJ1-5; D uncertain. Germline CDR1 reads KGHSH; CDR2 reads LQKENI. V dropped 5 bases and J dropped 5 bases, with 13 bases sitting between them. The CDR3 has 14 residues. The entire variable domain, with the rest obtained from reference TRBV18 and TRBJ1-5, is as follows: NAGVMQNPRHLVRRRGQEARLRCSPMKGHSHVYWYRQLPEEGLKFMVYLQKENIIDESGMPKERFSAEFPKEGPSILRIQQVVRGDSAAYFCASSVMSVDQPQHFGDGTRLSIL.

The CDR3 coding sequence is TGCGCCAGCAGTTTAGCGGCTCCCACAGATACGCAGTATTTT. Its translation is CASSLAAPTDTQYF. The chain combines TRBV10-2 with TRBJ2-3; maybe TRBD2 (6 bases). Germline-derived CDR1 and CDR2 are WSHSY and SAAADI. The CDR3 has 14 amino acids. Deletions cut 5 bases from V and 2 bases from J, with 11 bases between.

For this clone: The same CDR3 arises from other DNA sequences in this sample as well. The V and J genes are TRBV9 and TRBJ2-5, with D perhaps matching TRBD1 (6 bases). The CDR3 runs to 14 residues. Per the germline V gene, CDR1 is SGDLS and CDR2 is YYNGEE. V lost 0 bases to trimming and J lost 5 bases, with 11 bases between them. CDR3 sequence: CASSVEGVGETQYF. Here the CDR3 DNA reads TGTGCCAGCAGCGTAGAGGGGGTCGGGGAGACCCAGTACTTC. Full variable domain (missing parts from reference TRBV9 and TRBJ2-5): DSGVTQTPKHLITATGQRVTLRCSPRSGDLSVYWYQQSLDQGLQFLIQYYNGEERAKGNILERFSAQQFPDLHSELNLSSLELGDSALYFCASSVEGVGETQYFGPGTRLLVL.